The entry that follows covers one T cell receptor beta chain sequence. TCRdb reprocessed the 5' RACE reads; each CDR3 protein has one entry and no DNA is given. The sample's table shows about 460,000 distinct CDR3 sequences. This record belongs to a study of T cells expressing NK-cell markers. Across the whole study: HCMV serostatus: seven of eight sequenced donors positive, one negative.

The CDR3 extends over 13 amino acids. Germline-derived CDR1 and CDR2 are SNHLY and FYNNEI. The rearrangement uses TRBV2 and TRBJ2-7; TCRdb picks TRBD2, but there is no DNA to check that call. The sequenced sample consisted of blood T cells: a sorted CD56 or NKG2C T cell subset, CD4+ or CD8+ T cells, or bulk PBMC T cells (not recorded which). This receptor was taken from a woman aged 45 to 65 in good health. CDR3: CATRPAGFYEQYF.